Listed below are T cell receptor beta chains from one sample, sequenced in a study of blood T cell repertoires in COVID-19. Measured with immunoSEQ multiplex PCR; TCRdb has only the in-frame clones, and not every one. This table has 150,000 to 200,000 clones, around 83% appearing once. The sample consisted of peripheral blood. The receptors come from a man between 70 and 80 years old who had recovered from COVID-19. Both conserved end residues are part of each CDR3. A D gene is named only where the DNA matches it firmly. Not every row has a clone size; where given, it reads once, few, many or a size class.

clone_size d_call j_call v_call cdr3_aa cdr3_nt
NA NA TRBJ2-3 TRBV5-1 CASSSTDTQYF TGCGCCAGCAGCTCGACAGATACGCAGTATTTT
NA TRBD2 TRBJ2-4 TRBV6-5 CASLRTGTTNIQYF TGTGCCAGCCTTCGAACCGGGACTACAAACATTCAGTACTTC
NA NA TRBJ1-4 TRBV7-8 CASSLAKGGDEKLFF TGTGCCAGCAGCTTAGCAAAAGGGGGAGATGAAAAACTGTTTTTT
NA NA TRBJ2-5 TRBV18 CASSPLALEATQYF TGTGCCAGCTCCCCGTTAGCTCTCGAAGCGACCCAGTACTTC
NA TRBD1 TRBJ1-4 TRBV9 CASSVEAGGEKLFF TGTGCCAGCAGCGTAGAGGCAGGGGGAGAAAAACTGTTTTTT
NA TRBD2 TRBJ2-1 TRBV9 CASSVDGRAGWGEQFF TGTGCCAGCAGCGTAGACGGGAGGGCCGGTTGGGGTGAGCAGTTCTTC
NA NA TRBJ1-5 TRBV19 CASSIEGDAQPQHF TGTGCCAGTAGTATAGAAGGGGATGCTCAGCCCCAGCATTTT
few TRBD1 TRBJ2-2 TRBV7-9 CASSGQGIGELFF TGTGCCAGCAGCGGACAGGGGATCGGGGAGCTGTTTTTT
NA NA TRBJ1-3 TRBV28 CASSPLQNGNTIYF TGTGCCAGCAGTCCTCTCCAGAACGGAAACACCATATATTTT
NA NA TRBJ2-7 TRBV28 CASTTGMTYEQYF TGTGCCAGCACTACAGGGATGACCTACGAGCAGTACTTC
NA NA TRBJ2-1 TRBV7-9 CASSLSHNEQFF TGTGCCAGCAGCTTAAGCCACAATGAGCAGTTCTTC
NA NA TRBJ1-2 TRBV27 CASSLSRGYGYTF TGTGCCAGCAGTTTAAGCCGGGGCTATGGCTACACCTTC
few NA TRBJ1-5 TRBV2 CASSGTGNQPQHF TGTGCCAGCAGTGGAACAGGGAATCAGCCCCAGCATTTT
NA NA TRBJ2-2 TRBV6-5 CASSYSGTYTGELFF TGTGCCAGCAGTTACTCTGGGACTTACACCGGGGAGCTGTTTTTT
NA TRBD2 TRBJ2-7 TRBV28 CASSGGLAGIKREQYF TGTGCCAGCAGTGGGGGACTAGCGGGGATTAAACGGGAGCAGTACTTC
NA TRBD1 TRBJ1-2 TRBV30 CAWSPWGQGGYTF TGTGCCTGGAGTCCATGGGGACAGGGCGGCTACACCTTC
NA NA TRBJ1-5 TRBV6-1 CASSEAHGGEGQPQHF TGTGCCAGCAGTGAAGCCCATGGGGGGGAAGGTCAGCCCCAGCATTTT
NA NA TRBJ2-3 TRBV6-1 CASSESSAPQYF TGTGCCAGCAGTGAAAGCTCCGCACCGCAGTATTTT
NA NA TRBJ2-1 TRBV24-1 CATSGLIPPHAGGHGGYNEQFF TGTGCCACCAGTGGTCTTATCCCCCCTCACGCCGGCGGCCATGGAGGGTACAATGAGCAGTTCTTC
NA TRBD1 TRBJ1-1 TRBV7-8 CASSAHDRGNTEAFF TGTGCCAGCAGCGCTCATGACAGGGGAAACACTGAAGCTTTCTTT
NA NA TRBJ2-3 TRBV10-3 CAISEVEADTQYF TGTGCCATCAGTGAAGTGGAGGCAGATACGCAGTATTTT
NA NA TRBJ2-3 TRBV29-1 CSVERQGWGTDTQYF TGCAGCGTCGAGAGGCAGGGTTGGGGCACAGATACGCAGTATTTT
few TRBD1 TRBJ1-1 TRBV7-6 CASSLGDRANTEAFF TGTGCCAGCAGCTTAGGGGACAGGGCGAACACTGAAGCTTTCTTT
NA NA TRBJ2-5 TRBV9 CASSVLEGRYQETQYF TGTGCCAGCAGCGTACTCGAGGGAAGGTACCAAGAGACCCAGTACTTC
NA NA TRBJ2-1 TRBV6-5 CASRPSGVHEQFF TGTGCCAGCAGGCCGTCCGGGGTCCATGAGCAGTTCTTC
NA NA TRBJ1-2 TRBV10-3 CAISDEPLFGYTF TGTGCCATCAGTGATGAGCCACTATTTGGCTACACCTTC
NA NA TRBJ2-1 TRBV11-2 CASSFLRDEQFF TGTGCCAGCAGTTTTTTGAGAGATGAGCAGTTCTTC
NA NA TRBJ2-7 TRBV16 CASRQGATYEQYF TGTGCCAGCAGGCAAGGGGCGACATACGAGCAGTACTTC
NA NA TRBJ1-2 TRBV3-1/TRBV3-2 CASSDRFVGYTF TGTGCCAGCAGCGATAGATTTGTCGGCTACACCTTC
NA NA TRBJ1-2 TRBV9 CASSPDDSGYGYTF TGTGCCAGCAGCCCGGATGACAGTGGCTATGGCTACACCTTC
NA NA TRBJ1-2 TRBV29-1 CSVERDTRYGYTF TGCAGCGTTGAAAGGGACACCCGCTATGGCTACACCTTC
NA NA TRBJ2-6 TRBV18 CASSPPLIGALSGANVLTF TGTGCCAGCTCACCACCGTTGATAGGGGCTCTCTCTGGGGCCAACGTCCTGACTTTC